These T cell receptor beta chains were read from a single sample in a study of memory CD4+ T cells and cytomegalovirus serostatus. Libraries were prepared by immunoSEQ multiplex PCR; TCRdb keeps only in-frame clonotypes and omits some of them. The sample records around 40,000 clones, roughly 78% being singletons. Material for sequencing was memory CD4+ T cells from blood. The receptor set was obtained from an adult in good health and CMV-seronegative. Both conserved end residues are part of each CDR3. A D gene is named only where the DNA matches it firmly. Expanded clones get a size class; other rows say once, few or many, or leave the size out.

>TRBD1|-|TRBV5-1|TRBJ1-2
TGCGCCAGCAGCGCAGCCGGGACAGGGGGCGAAGGCTACACCTTC
CASSAAGTGGEGYTF
>TRBD2|-|TRBV6-5|TRBJ2-5
TGTGCCAGCAGCGACGGAACGGGAGGCCCCAAGACCCAGTACTTC
CASSDGTGGPKTQYF
>-|few|TRBV6-5|TRBJ1-6
TGTGCCAGCAGTTACAGGGATTCACCCCTCCACTTT
CASSYRDSPLHF
>-|-|TRBV29-1|TRBJ1-2
TGCAGCGTTGCAGATCAGCCAGTTAGGGGCTACACCTTC
CSVADQPVRGYTF
>-|-|TRBV5-4|TRBJ2-3
TGTGCCAGCAGCCGGGAGCGTGGGGGACGAGATACGCAGTATTTT
CASSRERGGRDTQYF
>TRBD1|-|TRBV2|TRBJ1-1
TGTGCCAGCAGTGTCGACAGGGTAAACACTGAAGCTTTCTTT
CASSVDRVNTEAFF
>-|-|TRBV6-5|TRBJ2-1
TGTGCCAGCAGTTACTCAGGGGGTAGCACCTACAATGAGCAGTTCTTC
CASSYSGGSTYNEQFF
>TRBD1|-|TRBV5-4|TRBJ1-2
TGTGCCAGCAGACCCGGACAGGGGGTGGGTGGCTACACCTTC
CASRPGQGVGGYTF
>-|-|TRBV6-5|TRBJ1-1
TGTGCCAGCAGCTACAGTTACGGGTCTAACACTGAAGCTTTCTTT
CASSYSYGSNTEAFF
>-|-|TRBV19|TRBJ1-1
TGTGCCAGTAGTTGGGCGTCAACGGGCAGACAGAACACTGAAGCTTTCTTT
CASSWASTGRQNTEAFF
>-|-|TRBV21-1|TRBJ2-7
TGTGCCAGCAGCAAACAAAATACGGGGACAGGCCCGCCCTACGAGCAGTACTTC
CASSKQNTGTGPPYEQYF
>-|medium-sized|TRBV15|TRBJ1-4
TGTGCCACCAGCAGATACCCCCCCGCCGGGGCGTTTAGTGAAAAACTGTTTTTT
CATSRYPPAGAFSEKLFF
>-|-|TRBV4-1|TRBJ1-1
TGCGCCAGCAGCCAAGTGGGGCGGCGCCTCATGAACACTGAAGCTTTCTTT
CASSQVGRRLMNTEAFF
>-|-|TRBV27|TRBJ1-1
TGTGCCAGCGGCTTGTGGGGGGCCCGAACTGAAGCTTTCTTT
CASGLWGARTEAFF
>TRBD2|-|TRBV5-4|TRBJ2-3
TGTGCCAGCAGCTTAGGCGGGGGGGCCCCAGATACGCAGTATTTT
CASSLGGGAPDTQYF
>TRBD1|-|TRBV7-9|TRBJ2-5
TGTGCCAGCAGTTTCACAGGGGTCCAAGAGACCCAGTACTTC
CASSFTGVQETQYF
>-|few|TRBV6-9|TRBJ2-2
TGTGCCAGCAGTTCCACAGGGAAACCCGGGGAGCTGTTTTTT
CASSSTGKPGELFF
>TRBD1|-|TRBV11-1|TRBJ2-1
TGTGCCAGCAGCTTATTCCACGGACAGGGACACAATGAGCAGTTCTTC
CASSLFHGQGHNEQFF
>TRBD1|-|TRBV30|TRBJ1-4
TGTGCCTGCGGGGACAGGGGGAAAAAGGCTGAAAAACTGTTTTTT
CACGDRGKKAEKLFF
>TRBD1|few|TRBV2|TRBJ1-1
TGTGCCAGCAGTGTGACAGGGATCACTGAAGCTTTCTTT
CASSVTGITEAFF
>-|-|TRBV2|TRBJ1-1
TGTGCCAGCAGGGCGACAGCCATGAACACTGAAGCTTTCTTT
CASRATAMNTEAFF
>TRBD2|-|TRBV2|TRBJ2-1
TGTGCCAGCAGCGCGACTAGCGGGGGCTCCGTTGGGCAGTTCTTC
CASSATSGGSVGQFF
>-|-|TRBV6-4|TRBJ2-3
TGTGCCAGCAGTGTAGAGGGTACAGATACGCAGTATTTT
CASSVEGTDTQYF
>-|-|TRBV12-5|TRBJ2-2
TGTGCTAGTGGTTTGGTTCAGGGGGGTTTCACCGGGGAGCTGTTTTTT
CASGLVQGGFTGELFF
>-|-|TRBV6-6|TRBJ1-2
TGTGCCAGCAGTCGTGGGCCCAAGGCAATAAGCTATGGCTACACCTTC
CASSRGPKAISYGYTF
>-|-|TRBV5-1|TRBJ2-2
TGCGCCAGCAGCTTGGTAGGCGGGTCCGGGGAGCTGTTTTTT
CASSLVGGSGELFF
>TRBD1|-|TRBV5-1|TRBJ2-7
TGCGCCAGCAGCTTGGGGACAGGGTATTCCTACGAGCAGTACTTC
CASSLGTGYSYEQYF
>TRBD2|-|TRBV19|TRBJ2-7
TGTGCCAGTAGTTTACTAGCGGACTCCTACGAGCAGTACTTC
CASSLLADSYEQYF
>-|once|TRBV6-1|TRBJ1-1
TGTGCCAGCAGCTCAGGGATGAACACTGAAGCTTTCTTT
CASSSGMNTEAFF
>TRBD2|few|TRBV5-1|TRBJ2-5
TGCGCCAGCAGCTTGGTGGTAGCGGGGTACCAAGAGACCCAGTACTTC
CASSLVVAGYQETQYF
>-|-|TRBV18|TRBJ1-1
TGTGCCAGCTCCCCCAACAGGGATAACACTGAAGCTTTCTTT
CASSPNRDNTEAFF
>TRBD2|-|TRBV12-5|TRBJ2-7
TGTGCTAGTGGTTTGGATTCTAGCGGGGGGACCTACGAGCAGTACTTC
CASGLDSSGGTYEQYF
>-|-|TRBV5-5|TRBJ1-5
TGTGCCAGCAGCTGGGACAAATACAATCAGCCCCAGCATTTT
CASSWDKYNQPQHF
>-|-|TRBV7-2|TRBJ2-3
TGTGCCAGCAGCTTGGGGGAAATAGCTGGCACAGATACGCAGTATTTT
CASSLGEIAGTDTQYF
>TRBD1|-|TRBV18|TRBJ2-2
TGTGCCAGCTCACCAGGGACAGAGGAGCTGTTTTTT
CASSPGTEELFF
>-|few|TRBV19|TRBJ1-5
TGTGCCAGTAGCCTCAACTCTAAGGGACGGCTCAATCAGCCCCAGCATTTT
CASSLNSKGRLNQPQHF
>TRBD2|few|TRBV27|TRBJ2-1
TGTGCCAGCAGCTACCTAAACCCGGGACTAGCGGGGGCCTACAATGAGCAGTTCTTC
CASSYLNPGLAGAYNEQFF
>-|-|TRBV29-1|TRBJ1-1
TGCAGCGTTGAGCACGGGAATTTGAACACTGAAGCTTTCTTT
CSVEHGNLNTEAFF
>-|-|TRBV2|TRBJ1-6
TGTGCCAGCAGTGTAAGCGTAAGGGGAAGTTCACCCCTCCACTTT
CASSVSVRGSSPLHF
>TRBD1|-|TRBV19|TRBJ1-6
TGTGCCAGTAGTTCCACAGGGGGCCGTGCACCCCTCCACTTT
CASSSTGGRAPLHF
>-|few|TRBV2|TRBJ1-5
TGTGCCAGCAGTGATCCGGGGCAGCCCCAGCATTTT
CASSDPGQPQHF
>-|-|TRBV6-5|TRBJ1-2
TGTGCCAGCAGTTTCAAGGGTGTTGGCTACACCTTC
CASSFKGVGYTF
>-|-|TRBV7-9|TRBJ1-2
TGTGCCAGCAGCTTACGGTACAACTATGGCTACACCTTC
CASSLRYNYGYTF
>-|-|TRBV6-1|TRBJ2-7
TGTGCCAGCAGTGAAGGGCTAGTTGGGTCCTACGAGCAGTACTTC
CASSEGLVGSYEQYF
>-|-|TRBV4-1|TRBJ1-3
TGCGCCAGCAGCCAAGCTCTAAACAGAGGAAACACCATATATTTT
CASSQALNRGNTIYF
>TRBD1|-|TRBV19|TRBJ1-1
TGTGCCAGTAGTGCATGGACAGGGAAGGGAAGATCAACTGAAGCTTTCTTT
CASSAWTGKGRSTEAFF
>-|-|TRBV7-9|TRBJ1-1
TGTGCCAGCAGCCTTCAGTTAGCCGCTTTCTTT
CASSLQLAAFF
>-|-|TRBV9|TRBJ1-2
TGTGCCAGCAGCCCCGAGGGGGGGGGCTATGGCTACACCTTC
CASSPEGGGYGYTF
>-|-|TRBV2|TRBJ1-1
TGTGCCAGCGGGTGGGTGAACACTGAAGCTTTCTTT
CASGWVNTEAFF
>-|-|TRBV18|TRBJ2-6
TGTGCCAGCTCACCACCGACCGGCCTTGGGGCCAACGTCCTGACTTTC
CASSPPTGLGANVLTF
>TRBD1|-|TRBV7-2|TRBJ1-1
TGTGCCAGCAGCTCCTGGACAGGGATGAACACTGAAGCTTTCTTT
CASSSWTGMNTEAFF
>-|-|TRBV14|TRBJ1-1
TGTGCCAGCAGCCAAGTAATTACGGATGCTTTCTTT
CASSQVITDAFF
>-|-|TRBV11-3|TRBJ2-1
TGTGCCAGCAGCTTCCGTGGCGGGCGGAATGAGCAGTTCTTC
CASSFRGGRNEQFF
>-|-|TRBV7-7|TRBJ2-1
TGTGCCAGCAGCTTATCTCAGAACAATGAGCAGTTCTTC
CASSLSQNNEQFF
>-|-|TRBV7-9|TRBJ2-1
TGTGCCAGCAGCTCCGCGGTGGCCGATGAGCAGTTCTTC
CASSSAVADEQFF
>-|-|TRBV19|TRBJ2-1
TGTGCCAGTAGTCCCTACGGTGGGGTGTACAATGAGCAGTTCTTC
CASSPYGGVYNEQFF
>-|-|TRBV21-1|TRBJ2-7
-
CASSKEVGTGNVPLAYEQYF
>-|-|TRBV10-3|TRBJ2-7
TGTGCCATCAGTGCCGGGGGCGGGGGTGCCCCCTACGAGCAGTACTTC
CAISAGGGGAPYEQYF
>-|-|TRBV11-2|TRBJ1-5
TGTGCCAGCAGCTCACAGGGATCCCAGCCCCAGCATTTT
CASSSQGSQPQHF
>-|once|TRBV2|TRBJ2-7
TGTGCCAGCAGTGTGTCAGGGAACTACGAGCAGTACTTC
CASSVSGNYEQYF